This TCR beta chain was recovered during a study of technical replicates of blood from a handful of donors. Per germline, CDR1 MNHEY and CDR2 SMNVEV (reference sequence). CDR3 length equals 13 residues. Deletions cut 8 bases from V and 9 bases from J, with 17 bases between. Data came from immunoSEQ multiplex PCR; TCRdb stores just in-frame clones and leaves some out. The table has about 100,000 clones, approximately 94% seen once. What was sequenced was T cells isolated from PBMCs. The receptor comes from a human donor in good health. The V gene is TRBV27, the J gene TRBJ2-1; tentatively, D is TRBD2 (5 bases). For the CDR3, the DNA is TGTGCCAGCCTAGGGAGCGTCCTCGGTGAGCAGTTCTTC. Translated: CASLGSVLGEQFF.